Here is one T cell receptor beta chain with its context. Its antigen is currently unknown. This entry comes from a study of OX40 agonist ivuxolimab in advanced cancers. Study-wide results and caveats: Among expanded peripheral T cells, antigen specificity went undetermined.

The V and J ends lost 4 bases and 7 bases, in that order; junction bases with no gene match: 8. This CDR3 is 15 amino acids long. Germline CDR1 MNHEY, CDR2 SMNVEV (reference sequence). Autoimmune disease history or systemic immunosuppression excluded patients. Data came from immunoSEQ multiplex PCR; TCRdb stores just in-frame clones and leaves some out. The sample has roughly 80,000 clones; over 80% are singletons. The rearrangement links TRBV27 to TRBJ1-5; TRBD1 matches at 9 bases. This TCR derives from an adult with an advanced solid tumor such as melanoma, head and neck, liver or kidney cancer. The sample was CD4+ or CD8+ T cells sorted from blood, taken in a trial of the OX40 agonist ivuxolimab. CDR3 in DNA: TGTGCCAGCAGTTCCCGGACAGGGGCATGGCAGCCCCAGCATTTT. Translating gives CASSSRTGAWQPQHF.